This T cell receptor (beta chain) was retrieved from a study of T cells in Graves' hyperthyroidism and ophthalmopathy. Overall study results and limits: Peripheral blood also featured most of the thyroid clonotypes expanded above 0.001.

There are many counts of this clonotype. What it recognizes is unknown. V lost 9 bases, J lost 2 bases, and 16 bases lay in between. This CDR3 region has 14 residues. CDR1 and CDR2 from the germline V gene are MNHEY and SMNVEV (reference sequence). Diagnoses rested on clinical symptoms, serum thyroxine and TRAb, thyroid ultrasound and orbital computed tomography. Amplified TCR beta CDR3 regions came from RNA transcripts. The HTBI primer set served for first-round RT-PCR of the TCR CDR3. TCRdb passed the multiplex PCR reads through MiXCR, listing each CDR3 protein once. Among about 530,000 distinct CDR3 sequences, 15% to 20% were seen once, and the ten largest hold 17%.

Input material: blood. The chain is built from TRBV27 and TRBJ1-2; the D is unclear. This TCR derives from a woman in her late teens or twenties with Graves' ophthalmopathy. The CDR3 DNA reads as TGTGCCAGTAGGCAGTCTGGCGGGAACTATGGCTACACCTTC. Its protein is CASRQSGGNYGYTF.